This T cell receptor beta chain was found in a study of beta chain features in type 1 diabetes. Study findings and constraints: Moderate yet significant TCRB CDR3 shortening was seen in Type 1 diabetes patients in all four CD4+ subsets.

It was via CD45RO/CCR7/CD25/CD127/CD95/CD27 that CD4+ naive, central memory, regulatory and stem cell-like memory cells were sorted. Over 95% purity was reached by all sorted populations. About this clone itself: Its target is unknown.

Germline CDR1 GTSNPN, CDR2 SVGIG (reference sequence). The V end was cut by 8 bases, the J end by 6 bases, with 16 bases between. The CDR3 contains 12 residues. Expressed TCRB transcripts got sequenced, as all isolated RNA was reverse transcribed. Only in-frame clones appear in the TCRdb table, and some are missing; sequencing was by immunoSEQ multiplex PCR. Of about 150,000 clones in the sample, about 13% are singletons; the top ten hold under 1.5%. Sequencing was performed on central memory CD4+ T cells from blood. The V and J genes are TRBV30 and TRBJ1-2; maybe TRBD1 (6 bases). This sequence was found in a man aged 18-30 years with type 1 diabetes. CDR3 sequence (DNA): TGTGCCACCCGGGACACCGAGGATGGCTACACCTTC. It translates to CATRDTEDGYTF.